The 14 T cell receptor beta chains reported below all come from one sample, sequenced in a study of blood T cell repertoires in COVID-19. This table comes from immunoSEQ multiplex PCR, and its TCRdb copy is limited to in-frame clones, with some not included. This repertoire shows about 160,000 clones, under 80% found once; its top ten account for approximately 2.8%. The specimen sequenced was peripheral blood. All receptors derive from a man between 70 and 80 years old with acute or convalescent COVID-19.

The J gene is TRBJ2-1, the V gene TRBV3-1 (or the pseudogene TRBV3-2); D ambiguous. CDR3 length equals 13 residues. V lost 4 bases to trimming and J lost 11 bases, with 15 bases between them. CDR1 LGHDT and CDR2 YNNKEL come from the germline V gene (reference sequence). CDR3 in amino acids: CASSPIVGAKQFF. CDR3 nucleotide sequence: TGTGCCAGCAGCCCCATAGTCGGAGCCAAGCAGTTCTTC.

The chain recombines TRBV6-1 with TRBJ1-1; D is unclear. Between the trimmed V and J ends, which lost 7 bases and 11 bases, there was a span of 20 bases. CDR1 MNHNS and CDR2 SASEGT come from the germline V gene. CDR3 length: 13 residues. In DNA, the CDR3 is TGTGCCAGCAACGGAGGGTACGAGGGTTGGGCTTTCTTT. Encoded protein: CASNGGYEGWAFF.

CDR3 loop: CASSLGTQQETQYF. CDR3 sequence (DNA): TGTGCCAGCAGCTTGGGGACACAACAAGAGACCCAGTACTTC. The rearrangement links TRBV11-3 to TRBJ2-5, with TRBD1 as a possible D gene (6 bases). With 3 bases removed from V and 2 bases from J, the gap between germline ends came to 10 bases. CDR1 and CDR2 (germline): SGHNT, YENEEA. This CDR3 has 14 amino acids.

CDR3 in amino acids: CASSPSQGGETQYF. The CDR3 nucleotides are TGTGCCAGCAGCCCCTCGCAGGGAGGGGAGACCCAGTACTTC. This chain joins TRBV3-1 (or the pseudogene TRBV3-2) and TRBJ2-5; 7 positions agree with TRBD2. V lost 4 bases, J lost 5 bases, and 7 bases stayed unmatched. The CDR3 extends over 14 amino acids. CDR1 is LGHDT and CDR2 is YNNKEL in the germline V gene (reference sequence).

Turning to this clone: Germline and junction disagree at one end, which may indicate a read error. This chain joins TRBV27 and TRBJ2-1, with 16 bases fitting TRBD2. Germline CDR1 and CDR2: MNHEY and SMNVEV (reference sequence). The CDR3 runs 15 residues. This chain's CDR3 is CASISTGTSGRAVVF. CDR3 DNA: TGTGCCAGCATTTCAACCGGGACTAGCGGGAGGGCCGTAGTCTTC.

V and J are TRBV6-1 and TRBJ1-2, with D uncertain. The CDR3 spans 14 residues. The V end was cut by 0 bases, the J end by 8 bases, with 13 bases between. Germline lookup yields CDR1 MNHNS and CDR2 SASEGT. In nucleotides, the CDR3 is TGTGCCAGCAGTGAAGCGGCCCCCCGTTGGGGCTACACCTTC. Encoded protein: CASSEAAPRWGYTF.

This chain connects TRBV4-2 to TRBJ2-3, with 11 positions matching TRBD2. J gave up 3 bases and V 0 bases, and 2 bases lay outside the gene matches. The length of the CDR3 is 16 residues. Germline V gene sequence: CDR1 LGHNA, CDR2 YNFKEQ. The CDR3 reads CASSQDPSGGTDTQYF. CDR3 nucleotides: TGTGCCAGCAGCCAAGATCCTAGCGGGGGGACAGATACGCAGTATTTT.

V usage is TRBV6-5 and J usage is TRBJ1-2, with TRBD1 as a possible D gene (6 bases). V lost 2 bases and J 1 base, leaving 8 bases between the germline ends. The germline V gene has CDR1 MNHEY and CDR2 SVGAGI. The CDR3 is 14 residues long. The CDR3 DNA sequence: TGTGCCAGCAGTTACGGACAGTTTAACTATGGCTACACCTTC. Residues: CASSYGQFNYGYTF.

The V call is TRBV6-5, the J call TRBJ1-6; 7 nucleotides match TRBD1. V trimming: 8 bases; J trimming: 4 bases; junction bases outside the gene matches: 2. Germline lookup yields CDR1 MNHEY and CDR2 SVGAGI. The CDR3 runs 13 residues. The CDR3 DNA reads as TGTGCCAGCCTGGGACAGTATAATTCACCCCTCCACTTT. Translated: CASLGQYNSPLHF.

The chain carries TRBV2 and TRBJ1-2, with TRBD1 matching 12 bases. This CDR3 has 19 amino acids. V lost 6 bases and J lost 2; bases outside the gene matches: 16. From germline, CDR1 is SNHLY and CDR2 FYNNEI. The CDR3 loop is CASSPGQGAFQGANYGYTF. Here the CDR3 DNA reads TGTGCCAGCAGCCCGGGACAGGGGGCATTCCAGGGGGCGAACTATGGCTACACCTTC.

The rearrangement links TRBV6-1 to TRBJ1-2; possibly TRBD1 for D (6 bases). CDR3 length: 14 amino acids. Germline V gene lookup returns CDR1 MNHNS and CDR2 SASEGT. The ends were cut back, 2 bases at V and 2 bases at J, with 9 bases in the middle. The CDR3: CASSEPQGNYGYTF. CDR3 DNA: TGTGCCAGCAGTGAACCTCAGGGGAACTATGGCTACACCTTC.

V is TRBV7-8 and J is TRBJ2-7, with 11 bases aligning to TRBD2. The V gene end was trimmed by 4 bases and the J gene end by 0 bases; junction bases not matched to a gene: 8. The CDR3 sequence is 17 residues long. The V gene's germline CDR1 is SGHVS and CDR2 FQNEAQ. CDR3 sequence: CASSSRTSGLNSYEQYF. The CDR3 DNA sequence: TGTGCCAGCAGCTCCCGGACTAGCGGGCTGAACTCCTACGAGCAGTACTTC.

The chain employs TRBV6-2 or TRBV6-3 and TRBJ1-1; D is perhaps TRBD1 (6 bases). V lost 4 bases to trimming and J lost 10 bases, with 16 bases between them. In germline, CDR1 is MNHEY, CDR2 SVGEGT. The CDR3 spans 13 residues. The CDR3 sequence is CASSLGRGTIAFF. The CDR3 region has the DNA TGTGCCAGCAGTTTGGGCAGGGGAACAATAGCTTTCTTT.

The J gene is TRBJ2-7, the V gene TRBV10-3, with D tentatively TRBD2 (5 bases). Trimming left V 4 bases short and J 2 bases short, with 12 bases between. Germline CDR1 and CDR2: ENHRY and SYGVKD. The CDR3 length is 14 residues. CDR3 amino acids: CAISADFRPYEQYF. The CDR3 nucleotides are TGTGCCATCAGTGCGGACTTCCGCCCCTACGAGCAGTACTTC.